Listed below are T cell receptor beta chains from one sample, sequenced in a study of molecular identifiers for immune sequencing clone quantification. MiXCR was run by TCRdb on the PCR reads, yielding one entry per CDR3 protein. The sample contains approximately 90,000 distinct CDR3 sequences, around 24% of which appear only once. Source material: naive CD8+ T cells from blood, with Jurkat cell RNA spiked in. The receptors come from a human donor in good health. Some libraries in this study had Jurkat cell RNA spiked in. CDR3s include the opening cysteine and the closing phenylalanine or tryptophan. The order of the fields is V gene, J gene, D gene, clone size, CDR3 DNA, CDR3 protein. A D gene is named only where the DNA matches it firmly. Size is omitted from some rows. Given values are once, few, many or a class for expanded clones.

>TRBV29-1|TRBJ2-7|TRBD2|NA
TGCAGCGTGGAGGGACTAGCGAACGAGCAGTACTTC
CSVEGLANEQYF
>TRBV10-3|TRBJ2-7|TRBD2|many
TGTGCCATCAGTGCGCCCGGGACTAGCGGGGTGCAGTACTTC
CAISAPGTSGVQYF
>TRBV7-9|TRBJ2-7|TRBD1|many
TGTGCCAGCAGTTCGGACAGGTCCGACGAGCAGTACTTC
CASSSDRSDEQYF
>TRBV4-2|TRBJ2-1|TRBD2|many
TGTGCCAGCAGCCAAGATAGGGCTAGCGGGAGGAGTGAGCAGTTCTTC
CASSQDRASGRSEQFF
>TRBV12-3/TRBV12-4|TRBJ1-2|NA|many
TGTGCCAGCAGCCCGGACACTAACTATGGCTACACCTTC
CASSPDTNYGYTF
>TRBV2|TRBJ2-3|NA|many
TGTGCCAGCAGTGAAGCAACGAGCACCACAGATACGCAGTATTTT
CASSEATSTTDTQYF
>TRBV18|TRBJ2-3|NA|many
TGTGCCAGCTCACCAACAGGTCTGGGTTTGGATACGCAGTATTTT
CASSPTGLGLDTQYF
>TRBV10-1|TRBJ2-3|TRBD1|many
TGCGCCAGCAGTGAACAGGGGGCAACAGATACGCAGTATTTT
CASSEQGATDTQYF
>TRBV9|TRBJ2-3|NA|many
TGTGCCAGCAGCGTAGGCGGGGCGAGCACAGATACGCAGTATTTT
CASSVGGASTDTQYF
>TRBV7-9|TRBJ2-1|NA|once
TGTGCCAGCAGCTTAGTTGATGAGCGGTTCTTC
CASSLVDERFF
>TRBV4-3|TRBJ2-1|TRBD1|NA
TGCGCCAGCAGCCCCGGGACAGACCCTTACAATGAGCAGTTCTTC
CASSPGTDPYNEQFF
>TRBV29-1|TRBJ2-2|NA|many
TGCAGCGTTGCAGGGAGCACCGGGGAGCTGTTTTTT
CSVAGSTGELFF
>TRBV3-1|TRBJ2-2|NA|many
TGTGCCAGCAGCCAAGATGTAACAGCCGGGGAGCTGTTTTTT
CASSQDVTAGELFF
>TRBV20-1|TRBJ2-3|NA|many
TGCAGTGCGACCGGTTTCACAGATACGCAGTATTTT
CSATGFTDTQYF
>TRBV24-1|TRBJ2-2|NA|many
TGTGCCACCAGTGCTACCGGGGAGCTGTTTTTT
CATSATGELFF
>TRBV9|TRBJ2-3|NA|NA
TGTGCCAGCAGCGTAGACGGCACAGATACGCAGTATTTT
CASSVDGTDTQYF
>TRBV29-1|TRBJ1-4|TRBD1|many
TGCAGCGTTGCGGGACAGGTCGCATGGGGTGAAAAACTGTTTTTT
CSVAGQVAWGEKLFF
>TRBV14|TRBJ2-1|NA|few
TGTGCCAGCAGCCAAGTGGCTTCGGCCTACAATGAGCAGTTCTTC
CASSQVASAYNEQFF
>TRBV29-1|TRBJ1-3|NA|many
TGCAGCGTTGGGGGCTGGGGAACTGGAAACACCATATATTTT
CSVGGWGTGNTIYF
>TRBV5-4|TRBJ1-1|NA|few
TGTGCCAGCAGCTTGAGTAGGGAAACCTGGAACACTGAAGCTTTCTTT
CASSLSRETWNTEAFF
>TRBV20-1|TRBJ2-7|NA|NA
TGCAGTGCTAGAAACTCCTACGAGCAGTACTTC
CSARNSYEQYF
>TRBV15|TRBJ2-1|NA|NA
TGTGCCACCAGCAGAAGCAGTGGGGTGTCTCCCTACGCGCAGTTCTTC
CATSRSSGVSPYAQFF
>TRBV7-9|TRBJ2-3|NA|many
TGTGCCAGCAGCTACCAAACTTCAGATACGCAGTATTTT
CASSYQTSDTQYF
>TRBV12-3/TRBV12-4|TRBJ2-7|NA|many
TGTGCCAGCAGTCCGACGGACAGATTGGAGCAGTACTTC
CASSPTDRLEQYF
>TRBV2|TRBJ2-7|TRBD2|many
TGTGCCATCGCCGGGGGGGCCCGCGAGCAGTACTTC
CAIAGGAREQYF
>TRBV6-2/TRBV6-3|TRBJ2-6|NA|many
TGTGCCAGCAGTGATCCAGACTCTGGGGCCAACGTCCTGACTTTC
CASSDPDSGANVLTF
>TRBV6-6|TRBJ1-1|NA|NA
TGTGCCTGCAGTCTCGACTCAGAGCAGAACACTGAAGCTTTCTTT
CACSLDSEQNTEAFF
>TRBV7-9|TRBJ1-1|NA|many
TGTGCCAGCAGTTCCGGGAGTATGGGCCCTGAAGCTTTCTTT
CASSSGSMGPEAFF
>TRBV9|TRBJ1-1|NA|many
TGTGCCAGCAGCGTGGGGGTGAGCACTGAAGCTTTCTTT
CASSVGVSTEAFF
>TRBV10-3|TRBJ2-3|NA|many
TGTGCCATCAGTGAGTCGCGCGGGCTCGCAGATACGCAGTATTTT
CAISESRGLADTQYF
>TRBV28|TRBJ2-3|TRBD2|many
TGTGCCAGCGGCAGGACTAGCGGATGGAGCGCAGATACGCAGTATTTT
CASGRTSGWSADTQYF
>TRBV4-3|TRBJ2-7|NA|few
TGCGCCAGCAGCCAAGATCAGGGCTCGTCCTACGAGCAGTACTTC
CASSQDQGSSYEQYF
>TRBV12-3/TRBV12-4|TRBJ2-7|NA|once
TGTACCAGCAGGAACAACTACGAGCAGTACTTC
CTSRNNYEQYF
>TRBV2|TRBJ2-7|NA|many
TGTGCCAGCAGTGGGACAAGCAGCTCCTACGAGCAGTACTTC
CASSGTSSSYEQYF
>TRBV29-1|TRBJ2-7|TRBD1|many
TGCAGCGTTGAAGGGGGTGGGCAGGGGGCATACGAGCAGTACTTC
CSVEGGGQGAYEQYF